The entry that follows covers one T cell receptor beta chain sequence. The antigen remains unidentified. The sample belongs to a study of T cell responses to AZD1222 COVID-19 vaccine. Study outcomes and limitations: Regions 160-218 and 743-854 held dominance among vaccine-associated CD4 TCRs, which spanned spike. Females made up more of the donors, who were largely white British, and clonal diversity may have come out too low. Increased Spike-specific TCR breadth and depth were observed after two AZD1222 doses.

This CDR3 region has 15 residues. V lost 3 bases, J lost 0 bases, and 10 bases lay in between. CDR1 and CDR2 (germline): SGDLS, YYNGEE. Profiled with immunoSEQ multiplex PCR; TCRdb holds only in-frame clones, not every one. The table lists approximately 130,000 clones, roughly 93% of them singletons. The chain links TRBV9 to TRBJ1-3; D remains unclear. This receptor was obtained from an adult in good health. Sequences were derived from peripheral blood, sampled on day 0 of AZD1222 vaccination. This CDR3 is CASSEGALSGNTIYF. DNA for the CDR3: TGTGCCAGCAGCGAGGGCGCACTCTCTGGAAACACCATATATTTT.